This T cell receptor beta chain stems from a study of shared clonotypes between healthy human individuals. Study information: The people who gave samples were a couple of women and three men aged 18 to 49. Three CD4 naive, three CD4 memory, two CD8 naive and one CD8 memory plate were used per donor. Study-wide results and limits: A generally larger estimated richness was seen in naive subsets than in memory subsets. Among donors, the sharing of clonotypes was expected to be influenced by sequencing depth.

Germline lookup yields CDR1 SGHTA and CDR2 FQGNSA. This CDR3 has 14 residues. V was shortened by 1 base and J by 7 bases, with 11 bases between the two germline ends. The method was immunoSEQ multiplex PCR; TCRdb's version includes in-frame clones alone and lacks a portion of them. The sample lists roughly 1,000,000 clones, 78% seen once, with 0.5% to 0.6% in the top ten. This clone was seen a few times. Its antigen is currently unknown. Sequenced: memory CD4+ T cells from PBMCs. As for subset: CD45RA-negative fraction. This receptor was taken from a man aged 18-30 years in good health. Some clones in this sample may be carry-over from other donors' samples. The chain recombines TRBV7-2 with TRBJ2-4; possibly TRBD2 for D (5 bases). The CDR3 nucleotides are TGTGCCAGCAGCTTAGAACCCGGCGGGAACATTCAGTACTTC. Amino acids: CASSLEPGGNIQYF. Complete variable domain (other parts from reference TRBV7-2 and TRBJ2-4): GAGVSQSPSNKVTEKGKDVELRCDPISGHTALYWYRQSLGQGLEFLIYFQGNSAPDKSGLPSDRFSAERTGGSVSTLTIQRTQQEDSAVYLCASSLEPGGNIQYFGAGTRLSVL.